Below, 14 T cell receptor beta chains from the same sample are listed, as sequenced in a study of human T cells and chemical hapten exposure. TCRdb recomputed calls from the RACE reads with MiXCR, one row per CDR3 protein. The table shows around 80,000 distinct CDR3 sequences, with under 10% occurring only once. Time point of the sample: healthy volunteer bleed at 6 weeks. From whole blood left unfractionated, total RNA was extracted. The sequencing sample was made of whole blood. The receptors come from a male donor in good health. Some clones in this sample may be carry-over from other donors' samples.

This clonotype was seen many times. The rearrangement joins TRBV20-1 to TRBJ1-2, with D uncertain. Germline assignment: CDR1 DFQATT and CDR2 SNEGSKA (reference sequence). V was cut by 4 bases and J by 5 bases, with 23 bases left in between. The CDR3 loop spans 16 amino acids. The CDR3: CSAMGGEGDSIYGYTF. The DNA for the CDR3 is TGCAGTGCTATGGGAGGTGAGGGTGACTCCATTTATGGCTACACCTTC.

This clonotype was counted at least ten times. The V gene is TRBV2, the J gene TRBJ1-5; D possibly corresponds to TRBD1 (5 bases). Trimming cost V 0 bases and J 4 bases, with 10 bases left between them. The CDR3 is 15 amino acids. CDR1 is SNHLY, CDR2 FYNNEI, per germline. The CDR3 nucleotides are TGTGCCAGCAGTGAAGCTAGGACAAGGAATCAGCCCCAGCATTTT. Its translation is CASSEARTRNQPQHF.

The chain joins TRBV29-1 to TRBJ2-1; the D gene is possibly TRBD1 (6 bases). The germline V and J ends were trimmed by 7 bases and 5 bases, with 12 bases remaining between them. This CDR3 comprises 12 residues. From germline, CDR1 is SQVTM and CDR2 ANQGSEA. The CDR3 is CSAKQGDNEQFF. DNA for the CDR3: TGCAGCGCAAAACAGGGAGACAATGAGCAGTTCTTC.

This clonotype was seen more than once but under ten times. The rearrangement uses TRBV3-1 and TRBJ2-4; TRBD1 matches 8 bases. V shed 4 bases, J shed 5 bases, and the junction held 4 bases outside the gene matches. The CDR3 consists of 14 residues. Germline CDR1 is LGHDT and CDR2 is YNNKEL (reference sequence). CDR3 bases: TGTGCCAGCAGCCCTCCGGACAGGGAAAACATTCAGTACTTC. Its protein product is CASSPPDRENIQYF.

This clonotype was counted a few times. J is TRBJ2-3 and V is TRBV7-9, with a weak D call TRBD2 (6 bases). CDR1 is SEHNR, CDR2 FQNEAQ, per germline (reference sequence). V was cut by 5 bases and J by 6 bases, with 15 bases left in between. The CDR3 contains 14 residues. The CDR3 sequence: CASSEVTGLDTQYF. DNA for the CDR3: TGTGCCAGCAGCGAGGTGACGGGACTGGATACGCAGTATTTT.

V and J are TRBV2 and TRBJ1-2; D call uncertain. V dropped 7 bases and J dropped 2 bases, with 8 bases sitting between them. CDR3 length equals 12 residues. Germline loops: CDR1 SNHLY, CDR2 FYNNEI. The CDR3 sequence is CASNARNYGYTF. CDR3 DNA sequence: TGTGCCAGCAATGCGAGGAACTATGGCTACACCTTC.

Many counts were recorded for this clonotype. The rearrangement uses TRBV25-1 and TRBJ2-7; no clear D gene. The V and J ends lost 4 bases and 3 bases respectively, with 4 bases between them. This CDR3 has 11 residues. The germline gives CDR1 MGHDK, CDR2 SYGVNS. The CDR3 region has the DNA TGTGCCAGCAGTGCTTACTACGAGCAGTACTTC. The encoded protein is CASSAYYEQYF.

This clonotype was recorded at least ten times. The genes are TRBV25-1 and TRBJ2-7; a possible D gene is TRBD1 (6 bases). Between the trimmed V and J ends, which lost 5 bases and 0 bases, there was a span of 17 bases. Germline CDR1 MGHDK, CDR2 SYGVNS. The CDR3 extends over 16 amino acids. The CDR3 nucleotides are TGTGCCAGCAGTCCCAGGACAGCTAACTTCTCCTACGAGCAGTACTTC. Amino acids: CASSPRTANFSYEQYF.

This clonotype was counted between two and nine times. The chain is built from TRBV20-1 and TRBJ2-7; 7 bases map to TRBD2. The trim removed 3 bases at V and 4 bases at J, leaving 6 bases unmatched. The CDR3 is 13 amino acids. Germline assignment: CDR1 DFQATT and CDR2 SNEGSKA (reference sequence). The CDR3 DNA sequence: TGCAGTGCTAGCCTTGCGGGGGATTACGAGCAGTACTTC. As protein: CSASLAGDYEQYF.

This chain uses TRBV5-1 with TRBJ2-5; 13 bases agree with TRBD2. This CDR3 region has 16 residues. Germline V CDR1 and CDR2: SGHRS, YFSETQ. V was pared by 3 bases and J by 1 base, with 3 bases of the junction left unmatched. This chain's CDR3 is CASSSGLAGSQETQYF. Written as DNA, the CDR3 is TGCGCCAGCAGCTCGGGACTAGCGGGGTCCCAAGAGACCCAGTACTTC.

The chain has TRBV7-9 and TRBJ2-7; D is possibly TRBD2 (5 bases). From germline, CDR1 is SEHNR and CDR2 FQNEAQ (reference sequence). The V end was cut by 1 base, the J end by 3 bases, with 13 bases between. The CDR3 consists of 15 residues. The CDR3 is CASSLGGLRDYEQYF. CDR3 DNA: TGTGCCAGCAGCTTAGGGGGTTTGAGGGACTACGAGCAGTACTTC.

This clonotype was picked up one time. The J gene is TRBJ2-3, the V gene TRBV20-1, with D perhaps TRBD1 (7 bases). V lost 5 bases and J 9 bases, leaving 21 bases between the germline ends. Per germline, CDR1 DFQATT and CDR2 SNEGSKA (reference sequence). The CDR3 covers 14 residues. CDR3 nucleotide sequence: TGCAGTGCTCCACGGAGGACAGGCCGGGAGACGCAGTATTTT. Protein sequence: CSAPRRTGRETQYF.

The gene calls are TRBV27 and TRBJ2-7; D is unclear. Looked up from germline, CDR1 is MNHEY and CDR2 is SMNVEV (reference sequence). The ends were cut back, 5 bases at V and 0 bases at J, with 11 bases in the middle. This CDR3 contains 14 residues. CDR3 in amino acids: CASSPGMSSYEQYF. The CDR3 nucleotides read TGTGCCAGCAGTCCCGGAATGAGCTCCTACGAGCAGTACTTC.

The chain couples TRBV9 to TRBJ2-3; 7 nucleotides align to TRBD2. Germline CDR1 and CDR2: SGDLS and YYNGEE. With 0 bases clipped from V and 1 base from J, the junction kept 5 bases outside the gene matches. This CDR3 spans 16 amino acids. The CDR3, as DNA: TGTGCCAGCAGCGTAGGAACGGGAGGAGGCACAGATACGCAGTATTTT. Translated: CASSVGTGGGTDTQYF.